Below are 26 T cell receptor beta chains sequenced from a single sample in a study of T cells after yellow fever vaccination. TCRdb re-called the 5' RACE reads through MiXCR, storing one row per CDR3 protein. The sample carries about 96,000 distinct CDR3 sequences, 7.5% to 10% recorded once. The sequencing used CD8+ T cells not binding an NS4B(214-222) dextramer, sorted from PBMCs, collected around 14 days after the first yellow fever vaccination. These receptors came from a man between 18 and 29 years old who received the YFV17D yellow fever vaccine.

This clonotype was found a few times. The rearrangement uses TRBV7-9 and TRBJ2-5; D perhaps matches TRBD1 (6 bases). The V and J ends lost 4 bases and 1 base respectively, with 16 bases between them. This CDR3 comprises 16 residues. The germline V gene encodes CDR1 SEHNR and CDR2 FQNEAQ (reference sequence). The CDR3 here is CASSYRDTLSQETQYF. The DNA for the CDR3 is TGTGCCAGCAGCTACAGGGATACGTTGAGCCAAGAGACCCAGTACTTC. The full variable domain, its missing parts supplied by reference TRBV7-9 and TRBJ2-5, is DTGVSQNPRHKITKRGQNVTFRCDPISEHNRLYWYRQTLGQGPEFLTYFQNEAQLEKSRLLSDRFSAERPKGSFSTLEIQRTEQGDSAMYLCASSYRDTLSQETQYFGPGTRLLVL.

The CDR3 loop is CASGLTGRETQYF. For the CDR3, the DNA is TGTGCCAGCGGCCTGACAGGGAGAGAGACCCAGTACTTC. The genes are TRBV28 and TRBJ2-5; 7 positions agree with TRBD1. The germline V gene encodes CDR1 MDHEN and CDR2 SYDVKM. V shed 8 bases, J shed 4 bases, and the junction held 7 bases outside the gene matches. The length of the CDR3 is 13 residues.

As DNA, the CDR3 is TGTGCCAGCATTTCCGGTAAGAACACTGAAGCTTTCTTT. It yields the protein CASISGKNTEAFF. The genes are TRBV25-1 and TRBJ1-1; unclear D gene. Germline-derived CDR1 and CDR2 are MGHDK and SYGVNS. Trimming shortened V by 7 bases and J by 1 base, and 10 bases separated the two germline ends. CDR3 length: 13 residues.

This clonotype was recorded a few times. The V and J genes are TRBV6-2 or TRBV6-3 and TRBJ2-2; 9 nucleotides line up with TRBD1. Germline CDR1 is MNHEY and CDR2 is SVGEGT. The CDR3 spans 15 residues. V dropped 5 bases and J dropped 4; count of bases not matched to a gene: 5. CDR3 protein: CASSTGTGTTGELFF. The CDR3 DNA reads as TGTGCCAGCAGTACCGGGACAGGGACCACCGGGGAGCTGTTTTTT.

The gene calls are TRBV11-2 and TRBJ2-2; D may correspond to TRBD1 or TRBD2 (6 bases each). CDR1 and CDR2 (germline): SGHAT, FQNNGV. The CDR3 runs to 15 residues. The V gene lost 5 bases and the J gene lost 10 bases, with 20 bases spanning the gap. CDR3 sequence (DNA): TGTGCCAGCAGCCACCGGGGGCAGTTGAAGGAGGAGCTGTTTTTT. It encodes CASSHRGQLKEELFF.

V usage is TRBV6-5 and J usage is TRBJ2-2; D possibly corresponds to TRBD1 (5 bases). Germline CDR1 MNHEY, CDR2 SVGAGI. Trimming removed 0 bases from V and 0 bases from J, with 14 bases in between. The CDR3 consists of 18 residues. CDR3 residues: CASSYSSFSGTNTGELFF. The CDR3 DNA is TGTGCCAGCAGTTACTCGAGTTTTTCAGGGACGAACACCGGGGAGCTGTTTTTT.

This clonotype has more than one count but fewer than ten. The chain joins TRBV11-2 to TRBJ2-5; D unclear. The CDR3 is 12 amino acids. Per the germline V gene, CDR1 is SGHAT and CDR2 is FQNNGV. V dropped 5 bases and J dropped 4 bases, with 8 bases sitting between them. CDR3 nucleotides: TGTGCCAGCAGCGACCTGACAGAGACCCAGTACTTC. This codes for CASSDLTETQYF.

About this clonotype: This may be a read error, as it is one base from a much larger clone. This sequence joins TRBV5-1 and TRBJ1-6; TRBD1 might be the D (5 bases). Deletions cut 0 bases from V and 7 bases from J, with 11 bases between. Germline assignment: CDR1 SGHRS and CDR2 YFSETQ. The CDR3 is 15 amino acids. The CDR3 bases are TGCGCCAGCAGCTTGGGCCGACAGTCCAATTCACCCCTCCACTTT. Amino acids: CASSLGRQSNSPLHF. The full variable domain, its missing parts supplied by reference TRBV5-1 and TRBJ1-6, is KAGVTQTPRYLIKTRGQQVTLSCSPISGHRSVSWYQQTPGQGLQFLFEYFSETQRNKGNFPGRFSGRQFSNSRSEMNVSTLELGDSALYLCASSLGRQSNSPLHFGNGTRLTVT.

A few counts support this clonotype. This sequence joins TRBV20-1 and TRBJ1-6, with D unclear. Germline V gene data show CDR1 as DFQATT and CDR2 as SNEGSKA (reference sequence). V lost 3 bases and J lost 9, with 12 bases in between. The CDR3 has 13 amino acids. In DNA form, the CDR3 reads TGCAGTGCTAGGGCCCGCGGCTTTTCACCCCTCCACTTT. Translation: CSARARGFSPLHF.

This clonotype was recorded a few times. The rearrangement joins TRBV7-8 to TRBJ2-5; 8 bases agree with TRBD2. With V trimmed by 1 base and J by 5 bases, 9 bases remained unmatched. Germline loops: CDR1 SGHVS, CDR2 FQNEAQ. The CDR3 is 16 residues long. The CDR3 protein is CASSLESGGAGETQYF. CDR3 bases: TGTGCCAGCAGCTTAGAAAGCGGGGGCGCGGGGGAGACCCAGTACTTC.

This clonotype has more than one count but fewer than ten. The chain carries TRBV6-4 and TRBJ1-5, with D unclear. The germline gives CDR1 MRHNA, CDR2 SNTAGT. This CDR3 is 14 amino acids long. V was trimmed by 2 bases and J by 8 bases, leaving 13 bases between them. Here the CDR3 reads CASSDRVCMEPQHF. Here the CDR3 DNA reads TGTGCCAGCAGTGACAGGGTGTGTATGGAGCCCCAGCATTTT.

The rearrangement links TRBV7-2 to TRBJ2-7; D ambiguous. The germline gives CDR1 SGHTA, CDR2 FQGNSA. There are 11 residues in the CDR3. The V end lost 4 bases, the J end lost 4 bases, and 5 bases lay between the germline ends. The CDR3 loop is CASSSKYEQYF. CDR3 in DNA: TGTGCCAGCAGCTCAAAGTACGAGCAGTACTTC.

The chain employs TRBV7-2 and TRBJ2-3, with 8 nucleotides matching TRBD2. The CDR3 runs 14 residues. V lost 5 bases to trimming and J lost 0 bases; unmatched junction nucleotides: 1. CDR1 and CDR2 (germline): SGHTA, FQGNSA. CDR3 nucleotide sequence: TGTGCCAGCAGCCGGGGGGGTAGCACAGATACGCAGTATTTT. Protein sequence: CASSRGGSTDTQYF. The full variable domain, rest sourced from reference TRBV7-2 and TRBJ2-3, is GAGVSQSPSNKVTEKGKDVELRCDPISGHTALYWYRQSLGQGLEFLIYFQGNSAPDKSGLPSDRFSAERTGGSVSTLTIQRTQQEDSAVYLCASSRGGSTDTQYFGPGTRLTVL.

Ten or more counts support this clonotype. The gene calls are TRBV5-6 and TRBJ2-2, with D perhaps being TRBD1 or TRBD2 (5 bases each). The V end was cut by 0 bases, the J end by 4 bases, with 31 bases between. CDR3 size: 22 residues. The germline V gene encodes CDR1 SGHDT and CDR2 YYEEEE. DNA of the CDR3: TGTGCCAGCAGCTTGGAGATACAATGGGGCGAGGGTTACAGCGGCGGCACCGGGGAGCTGTTTTTT. Translation: CASSLEIQWGEGYSGGTGELFF. Filled out from reference TRBV5-6 and TRBJ2-2, the complete variable domain reads DAGVTQSPTHLIKTRGQQVTLRCSPKSGHDTVSWYQQALGQGPQFIFQYYEEEERQRGNFPDRFSGHQFPNYSSELNVNALLLGDSALYLCASSLEIQWGEGYSGGTGELFFGEGSRLTVL.

In DNA form, the CDR3 reads TGTGCCACCAGTGCCCTGACAGGGGCCGGGCAAGAGACCCAGTACTTC. Translating gives CATSALTGAGQETQYF. The chain employs TRBV24-1 and TRBJ2-5; 8 nucleotides match TRBD1. The CDR3 loop spans 16 amino acids. Trimming cost V 5 bases and J 2 bases; bases outside gene matches: 9. Germline CDR1 reads KGHDR; CDR2 reads SFDVKD.

The genes are TRBV27 and TRBJ2-7, with D perhaps given as TRBD1 or TRBD2 (5 bases each). CDR1 is MNHEY and CDR2 is SMNVEV in the germline V gene (reference sequence). The V end lost 5 bases, the J end lost 0 bases, and 14 bases lay between the germline ends. CDR3 length: 15 residues. The CDR3 bases are TGTGCCAGCAGTCCCGGGGCTAAGAGCTCCTACGAGCAGTACGTC. This codes for CASSPGAKSSYEQYV.

Note on this clonotype: A much larger clone is a single base away; this may be a read error. This rearrangement joins TRBV27 to TRBJ2-7; D uncertain. Per germline, CDR1 MNHEY and CDR2 SMNVEV (reference sequence). CDR3 length equals 14 residues. Trimming removed 2 bases at V and 9 bases at J, with 17 bases between. CDR3 region: CASSLTAPLGGQYF. The CDR3 coding sequence is TGTGCCAGCAGTTTAACAGCACCCCTTGGCGGGCAGTACTTC.

In its sample, this clonotype was seen a few times. This chain's CDR3 is CASSLYHSPNTEAFF. CDR3 coding DNA: TGTGCCAGCAGCCTCTACCATTCCCCGAACACTGAAGCTTTCTTT. The V gene is TRBV11-2, the J gene TRBJ1-1; the D is unclear. CDR3 length equals 15 residues. Germline V gene data show CDR1 as SGHAT and CDR2 as FQNNGV. With 5 bases removed from V and 1 base from J, the gap between germline ends came to 14 bases. Supplemented by reference TRBV11-2 and TRBJ1-1, the full variable domain reads EAGVAQSPRYKIIEKRQSVAFWCNPISGHATLYWYQQILGQGPKLLIQFQNNGVVDDSQLPKDRFSAERLKGVDSTLKIQPAKLEDSAVYLCASSLYHSPNTEAFFGQGTRLTVV.

The sample holds a few counts of this clonotype. The chain joins TRBV10-2 to TRBJ2-2; perhaps TRBD1 as D (6 bases). The CDR3 is made up of 14 amino acids. With 8 bases removed from V and 5 bases from J, the gap between germline ends came to 15 bases. Germline V lookup: CDR1 WSHSY, CDR2 SAAADI. The CDR3, as DNA: TGCGCCAGCGGCCTGGTAGGGGGTACCGGGGAGCTGTTTTTT. This encodes CASGLVGGTGELFF.

There are a few counts of this clonotype. The V call is TRBV5-4, the J call TRBJ1-1; D is undetermined. The CDR3 contains 14 residues. V dropped 3 bases and J dropped 7 bases, with 16 bases sitting between them. Per germline, CDR1 SGHNT and CDR2 YYREEE (reference sequence). CDR3 sequence reads: CASSSGWGTNEAFF. The CDR3 nucleotides read TGTGCCAGCAGCTCCGGGTGGGGTACTAATGAAGCTTTCTTT.

The chain recombines TRBV25-1 with TRBJ2-1; TRBD1 matches at 11 bases. This CDR3 has 17 residues. The germline V gene has CDR1 MGHDK and CDR2 SYGVNS. V dropped 4 bases and J dropped 9; count of bases not matched to a gene: 14. The CDR3 DNA reads as TGTGCCAGCAGTGGATCCGGACAGGGGGCGAGGTTAGGTGAGCAGTTCTTC. This gives the protein CASSGSGQGARLGEQFF.

This chain connects TRBV24-1 to TRBJ2-2, with D maybe TRBD1 (6 bases). The CDR3 is 12 amino acids. V was trimmed by 7 bases and J by 5 bases, leaving 7 bases between them. CDR1 and CDR2 (germline): KGHDR, SFDVKD. The CDR3 sequence is CATSRGTGELFF. DNA of the CDR3: TGTGCCACCAGCAGGGGTACCGGGGAGCTGTTTTTT.

This rearrangement joins TRBV4-1 to TRBJ2-2; D not resolved. Germline loops: CDR1 MGHRA, CDR2 YSYEKL. Trimming stripped 1 base from V and 6 bases from J, with 6 bases between. The length of the CDR3 is 13 residues. CDR3 amino acids: CASSQVEAGELFF. CDR3 DNA sequence: TGCGCCAGCAGCCAAGTAGAGGCCGGGGAGCTGTTTTTT.

The V call is TRBV11-2, the J call TRBJ2-5, with TRBD2 identical over 14 bases. Germline CDR1 reads SGHAT; CDR2 reads FQNNGV. After removal of 4 bases from V and 6 bases from J, the junction contained 19 bases not matched to a gene. This CDR3 is 20 amino acids long. This CDR3 is CASSSDGGLAGENIWQTQYF. The CDR3 region has the DNA TGTGCCAGCAGCTCAGACGGGGGACTAGCGGGGGAGAATATTTGGCAGACCCAGTACTTC.

This clonotype was found a few times. The chain couples TRBV4-1 to TRBJ1-1; TRBD1 matches 10 bases. Per the germline V gene, CDR1 is MGHRA and CDR2 is YSYEKL. This CDR3 is 16 amino acids long. Germline trimming cut 4 bases from V and 1 base from J; bases unmatched to any gene: 6. The CDR3 reads CASSPRQGARNTEAFF. CDR3 nucleotides: TGCGCCAGCAGCCCGAGACAGGGGGCCAGGAACACTGAAGCTTTCTTT.

This chain uses TRBV12-3 or TRBV12-4 with TRBJ2-2; D gene unclear. The CDR3 sequence is 11 residues long. Trimming shortened V by 5 bases and J by 7 bases, and 5 bases separated the two germline ends. The CDR3 bases are TGTGCCAGCAGTCCCCTCGGGGAGCTGTTTTTT. It encodes CASSPLGELFF.